These 3 T cell receptor beta chains were sequenced from one sample in a study of shared clonotypes between healthy human individuals. Only in-frame clones appear in the TCRdb table, and some are missing; sequencing was by immunoSEQ multiplex PCR. The sample gives around 480,000 clones, over 60% of which show up once; about an eighth is in the top ten. Source material: PBMCs. The receptors were gathered from a woman aged 40 to 55 in good health. Some clones in this sample may be carry-over from other donors' samples.

V is TRBV5-1 and J is TRBJ1-1; 8 bases are a match to TRBD1. Germline V lookup: CDR1 SGHRS, CDR2 YFSETQ. Unmatched junction bases numbered 7, after V lost 5 bases and J lost 4 bases. This CDR3 is 14 amino acids long. The CDR3 loop reads CASSLQGDRTEAFF. The CDR3 DNA follows: TGCGCCAGCAGTTTACAGGGGGATCGCACTGAAGCTTTCTTT.

This chain uses TRBV5-6 with TRBJ2-3, with D perhaps being TRBD1 or TRBD2 (6 bases each). Germline V gene data show CDR1 as SGHDT and CDR2 as YYEEEE. The germline V and J ends were trimmed by 4 bases and 4 bases, with 16 bases remaining between them. The CDR3 spans 15 residues. The CDR3: CASSIRQEGPDTQYF. DNA of the CDR3: TGTGCCAGCAGCATTAGACAGGAGGGCCCAGATACGCAGTATTTT.

This clone has a handful of counts. The chain couples TRBV6-4 to TRBJ1-2; perhaps TRBD1 as D (6 bases). The CDR3 is 16 residues long. CDR1 MRHNA and CDR2 SNTAGT come from the germline V gene. Between the trimmed V and J ends, which lost 3 bases and 4 bases, there was a span of 18 bases. In nucleotides, the CDR3 is TGTGCCAGCAGTGATGGTTCGGACAGCACAGTCTATGGCTACACCTTC. This translates into CASSDGSDSTVYGYTF.